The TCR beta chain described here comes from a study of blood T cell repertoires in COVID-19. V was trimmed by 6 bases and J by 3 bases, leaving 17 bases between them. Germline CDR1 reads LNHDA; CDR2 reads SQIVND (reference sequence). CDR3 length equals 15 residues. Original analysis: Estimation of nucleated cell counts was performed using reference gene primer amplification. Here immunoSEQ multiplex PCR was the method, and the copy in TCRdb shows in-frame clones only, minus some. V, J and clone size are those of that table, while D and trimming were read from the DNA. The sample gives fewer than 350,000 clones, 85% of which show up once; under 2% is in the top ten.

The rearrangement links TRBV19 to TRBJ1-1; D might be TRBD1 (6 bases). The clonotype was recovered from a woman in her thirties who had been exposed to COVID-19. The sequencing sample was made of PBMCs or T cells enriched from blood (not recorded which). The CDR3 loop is CASRTGRLMDTEAFF. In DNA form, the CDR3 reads TGTGCCAGTAGAACAGGGCGCCTTATGGACACTGAAGCTTTCTTT.